In its sample, the clone carrying this TCR beta chain was seen a few times. Its antigen is not identified. The length of the CDR3 is 13 residues. The V end lost 3 bases, the J end lost 5 bases, and 13 bases lay between the germline ends. Germline V lookup: CDR1 DFQATT, CDR2 SNEGSKA (reference sequence). The data belong to a study of CD8 T cells in ankylosing spondylitis. Broader study findings: A motif in TCR beta, a set of eight or nine highly homologous variants, appeared characteristic of ankylosing spondylitis blood.

Quantitative 5'-RACE with molecular barcodes produced the TCR beta libraries. TCRdb re-derived calls from the 5' RACE reads in MiXCR, one entry per CDR3 protein. The profile shows around 770,000 distinct CDR3 sequences, 10% to 15% of them singletons. The chain links TRBV20-1 to TRBJ1-1; no reliable D call. The source is a male donor with ankylosing spondylitis. Sequencing was done on a sample of blood, either unsorted or a sorted T cell fraction (not recorded which). The CDR3 bases are TGCAGTGCTAGGAATCGAGGAGGGACTGAAGCTTTCTTT. It translates to CSARNRGGTEAFF.